This is a list of T cell receptor beta chains from one sample in a study of blood T cell repertoires in COVID-19. TCRdb's table, derived via immunoSEQ multiplex PCR, lists solely in-frame clones and lacks some. The repertoire includes fewer than 250,000 clones, approximately 86% of them detected once, and roughly 0.69% sits in the top ten. The material sequenced was peripheral blood. Receptor source: a man in his forties with acute or convalescent COVID-19. The CDR3 runs from the conserved cysteine through the conserved F or W. The order of the fields is clone size, D gene, J gene, V gene, CDR3 DNA, CDR3 protein. D genes are given only for firm matches. Rows give clone size only sometimes, using once, few, many, or a class for an expanded clone.

NA | NA | TRBJ2-5 | TRBV9 | TGTGCCAGCAGCGTAGGACAGTCGATAGGGGAGACCCAGTACTTC | CASSVGQSIGETQYF
once | TRBD2 | TRBJ2-7 | TRBV6-2/TRBV6-3 | TGTGCCAGCAGTTACTCGGCGGGAGTGGCCTACGAGCAGTACTTC | CASSYSAGVAYEQYF
NA | NA | TRBJ2-7 | TRBV27 | TGTGCCAGCAGCCCTAGCCCGGCGTACTACGAGCAGTACTTC | CASSPSPAYYEQYF
NA | TRBD2 | TRBJ2-3 | TRBV28 | TGTGCCAGCAGTTCTCGGACTAGGGAGGTATCGGGTGCGCAGTATTTT | CASSSRTREVSGAQYF
NA | NA | TRBJ2-1 | TRBV12-3/TRBV12-4 | TGTGCCAGCAGTTTAGGCGCGGGCAATGAGCAGTTCTTC | CASSLGAGNEQFF
NA | NA | TRBJ2-1 | TRBV7-8 | TGTGCCAGCAGCGCCCCCGACAGTTTGGGGGAGCAGTTCTTC | CASSAPDSLGEQFF
NA | TRBD1 | TRBJ2-2 | TRBV27 | TGTGCCAGCAGACTAACCAGGGGGACCGGGGAGCTGTTTTTT | CASRLTRGTGELFF
NA | NA | TRBJ1-1 | TRBV5-1 | TGCGCCAGCAGCTTGGCAAGGGGTCTGAACACTGAAGCTTTCTTT | CASSLARGLNTEAFF
NA | TRBD2 | TRBJ2-3 | TRBV14 | TGTGCCAGCAGCCAAGCCAGACTAGCGCTTCACGATACGCAGTATTTT | CASSQARLALHDTQYF
NA | TRBD2 | TRBJ2-5 | TRBV7-8 | TGTGCCAGCAGCTTAGTTTCCCTCCTAGCGGGGGGGCAAGAGACCCAGTACTTC | CASSLVSLLAGGQETQYF
NA | TRBD1 | TRBJ1-5 | TRBV5-1 | TGCGCCAGCAGCTTGGGGACAGGGAAGGTAGGACAGCCCCAGCATTTT | CASSLGTGKVGQPQHF
NA | NA | TRBJ1-1 | TRBV7-9 | TGTGCCAGCAGCTTAGTACAAGCTAGGACTGAAGCTTTCTTT | CASSLVQARTEAFF
NA | TRBD2 | TRBJ2-7 | TRBV27 | TGTGCCAGCAGTCCGATAGCGGGTGCGCAACCCTACGAGCAGTACTTC | CASSPIAGAQPYEQYF
NA | TRBD2 | TRBJ2-5 | TRBV4-3 | TGCGCCAGCAGCTCACTAGCGGGAGCAGAGACCCAGTACTTC | CASSSLAGAETQYF
NA | NA | TRBJ2-7 | TRBV7-8 | TGTGCCAGCAGCCCTTCCAGGGTCGAGCAGTACTTC | CASSPSRVEQYF
NA | NA | TRBJ1-5 | TRBV7-2 | TGTGCCAGCAGCCTAGGGTCGGGGAGCAATCAGCCCCAGCATTTT | CASSLGSGSNQPQHF
NA | NA | TRBJ1-1 | TRBV5-1 | TGCGCCAGCAGTCACTCTATACAGGGAGTGGGCACTGAAGCTTTCTTT | CASSHSIQGVGTEAFF
NA | TRBD1 | TRBJ1-4 | TRBV5-1 | TGCGCCAGCACAACAGGGGGTGGAGGGAGTGAAAAACTGTTTTTT | CASTTGGGGSEKLFF
once | NA | TRBJ2-1 | TRBV7-3 | TGTGCCAGCAGCTTAACGACTAGTTCCCATGAGCAGTTCTTC | CASSLTTSSHEQFF
NA | TRBD2 | TRBJ2-2 | TRBV5-1 | TGCGCCAGCACTCGGTCACTAGCGGGGAACACCGGGGAGCTGTTTTTT | CASTRSLAGNTGELFF
once | TRBD1 | TRBJ1-3 | TRBV27 | TGTGCCAGCAGTTTATCCCCCCGGGACAGGGGGCGAGGAAACACCATATATTTT | CASSLSPRDRGRGNTIYF
NA | NA | TRBJ2-1 | TRBV14 | TGTGCCAGCAGCCAGGTTTGGACAGCGCCCGAGTATGGGCAGTTCTTC | CASSQVWTAPEYGQFF
NA | NA | TRBJ1-5 | TRBV19 | TGTGCCAGTAGTATGGGCAGTAGCAATCAGCCCCAGCATTTT | CASSMGSSNQPQHF
NA | TRBD1 | TRBJ2-1 | TRBV7-7 | TGTGCTAGCAGCTTAGTATCCGCAGGGGGCGGTGAGCAGTTCTTC | CASSLVSAGGGEQFF
NA | NA | TRBJ1-3 | TRBV30 | TGTGCCTGGAGGGACACAAGAAAAGTTGGAAACACCATATATTTT | CAWRDTRKVGNTIYF
once | TRBD1 | TRBJ2-5 | TRBV5-5 | TGTGCCAGCAGCCGACGGGACAGCCAAGAGACCCAGTACTTC | CASSRRDSQETQYF
NA | NA | TRBJ2-7 | TRBV19 | TGTGCCAGTAGTATGCAGGGGACGGCCTACGAGCAGTACTTC | CASSMQGTAYEQYF
NA | TRBD2 | TRBJ2-5 | TRBV3-1/TRBV3-2 | TGTGCCAGCAGCCAAGGGCGCGGGGGGGCCGTGGAGACCCAGTACTTC | CASSQGRGGAVETQYF
NA | NA | TRBJ1-5 | TRBV18 | TGTGCCAGCTCACGGGCAGACCATAGCAATCAGCCCCAGCATTTT | CASSRADHSNQPQHF
NA | NA | TRBJ1-4 | TRBV7-6 | TGTGCCAGCAGCTTAGCGCTTTACGGCGAGGATGAAAAACTGTTTTTT | CASSLALYGEDEKLFF
NA | TRBD2 | TRBJ2-1 | TRBV28 | TGTGCCAGCAGTCTCAACTCGGGACTAGCCCTCTACAATGAGCAGTTCTTC | CASSLNSGLALYNEQFF
NA | NA | TRBJ2-7 | TRBV24-1 | TGTGCCACCAGTGACGGGGGATACTACGAGCAGTACTTC | CATSDGGYYEQYF
NA | NA | TRBJ2-2 | TRBV11-2 | TGTGCCAGCAGCCCCAGAATCAGCGGGGAGCTGTTTTTT | CASSPRISGELFF
few | NA | TRBJ2-7 | TRBV5-1 | TGCGCCAGCAGCCTGGGACAGTCAGGGCGGGAGAACGAGCAGTACTTC | CASSLGQSGRENEQYF
NA | TRBD2 | TRBJ2-3 | TRBV5-1 | TGCGCCAGCAGAACCTTCGTGGTAGCGGGGGGGCAAGATACGCAGTATTTT | CASRTFVVAGGQDTQYF
once | NA | TRBJ1-5 | TRBV5-1 | TGCGCCAGCAGCTTCGGGGAAGGCAATCAGCCCCAGCATTTT | CASSFGEGNQPQHF
once | NA | TRBJ2-7 | TRBV19 | TGTGCCAGTAGTAGGGTTGACAGAGGCGAGCAGTACTTC | CASSRVDRGEQYF
NA | NA | TRBJ2-7 | TRBV21-1 | TGTGCCAGCAGCACCAACAACAGATTCGTATCCTACGAGCAGTACTTC | CASSTNNRFVSYEQYF
NA | NA | TRBJ2-1 | TRBV5-1 | TGCGCCAGCAGCTTGGCAGGGGCTGGTGAGCAGTTCTTC | CASSLAGAGEQFF
NA | TRBD1 | TRBJ1-2 | TRBV12-3/TRBV12-4 | TGTGCCAGCAGTCCCCGGACAGGGAGGGGCTACACCTTC | CASSPRTGRGYTF
NA | TRBD2 | TRBJ2-7 | TRBV6-4 | TGTGCCAGCAGTCCTGGACTAGGCGGGTACGAGCAGTACTTC | CASSPGLGGYEQYF
NA | TRBD2 | TRBJ2-1 | TRBV7-8 | TGTGCCAGCAGCTACCAAGGACTAGCGCGAGACAATGAGCAGTTCTTC | CASSYQGLARDNEQFF
NA | NA | TRBJ2-7 | TRBV6-2/TRBV6-3 | TGTGCCAGCAGTTACCCCCCCGGCGAGCAGTACTTC | CASSYPPGEQYF
NA | NA | TRBJ2-1 | TRBV10-2 | TGCGCCAGCAGGAACTACAACAATGAGCAGTTCTTC | CASRNYNNEQFF
NA | NA | TRBJ1-1 | TRBV30 | TGTGCCTGGAGCAAAACAGTTGAAGCTTTCTTT | CAWSKTVEAFF
NA | NA | TRBJ1-4 | TRBV5-1 | TGCGCCAGCAGCTTGTACTTCACAACTAATGAAAAACTGTTTTTT | CASSLYFTTNEKLFF
NA | NA | TRBJ2-7 | TRBV28 | TGTGCCAGCCGGAGCACCTCCTACGAGCAGTACTTC | CASRSTSYEQYF
NA | TRBD1 | TRBJ1-2 | TRBV7-9 | TGTGCCAGCAGCCCGACCCCTACAGGGGTCGCCTATGGCTACACCTTC | CASSPTPTGVAYGYTF
NA | TRBD1 | TRBJ2-7 | TRBV6-1 | TGTGCCAGCAGTGAAGGGGACAGCTCCTACGAGCAGTACTTC | CASSEGDSSYEQYF
few | NA | TRBJ2-1 | TRBV2 | TGTGCTTGGAGACAGTTCGACAATGAGCAGTTCTTC | CAWRQFDNEQFF